A selection of T cell receptor beta chains follows, all from one sample in a study of neoadjuvant anti-PD-1 for oral cavity cancer. TCRdb's copy holds only in-frame clones and misses some; the assay was immunoSEQ multiplex PCR. The repertoire includes over 65,000 clones, 70% to 90% of them detected once, and roughly 2.9% sits in the top ten. The input for sequencing was PBMCs, taken after nivolumab (anti-PD-1) treatment. The receptor set was obtained from a person between 40 and 80 years old with oral cavity squamous cell carcinoma. The CDR3 runs from the conserved cysteine through the conserved F or W. A D gene is named only where the DNA matches it firmly. Only part of the rows carry a size: once, few, many, or a class if the clone is expanded.

V gene	CDR3 length	D gene	clone size	J gene	CDR3 protein	CDR3 DNA
TRBV19	14	NA	NA	TRBJ1-1	CASSTLDRYTEAFF	TGTGCCAGTAGTACCTTGGACAGATACACTGAAGCTTTCTTT
TRBV2	14	NA	NA	TRBJ2-1	CASGSYRSYNEQFF	TGTGCCAGCGGTTCGTACCGCTCCTACAATGAGCAGTTCTTC
TRBV5-1	15	NA	NA	TRBJ2-2	CASSPDPETTGELFF	TGCGCCAGCAGCCCCGACCCCGAGACCACCGGGGAGCTGTTTTTT
TRBV27	15	TRBD1	NA	TRBJ2-2	CASSLWAGGSGELFF	TGTGCCAGCAGTTTATGGGCAGGGGGCAGCGGGGAGCTGTTTTTT
TRBV2	15	TRBD2	NA	TRBJ2-7	CASRFLAGLAYEQYF	TGTGCCAGCAGATTTTTAGCGGGTCTCGCCTACGAGCAGTACTTC
TRBV6-5	15	TRBD2	once	TRBJ2-5	CASSSGTSGQETQYF	TGTGCCAGCAGTTCCGGGACTAGCGGCCAAGAGACCCAGTACTTC
TRBV19	16	NA	NA	TRBJ1-1	CASSTGVRVVNTEAFF	TGTGCCAGTAGCACCGGGGTCAGGGTTGTGAACACTGAAGCTTTCTTT
TRBV19	13	TRBD1	NA	TRBJ1-5	CASSGTVNQPQHF	TGTGCCAGTAGCGGGACAGTCAATCAGCCCCAGCATTTT
TRBV7-9	16	TRBD1	NA	TRBJ1-6	CASSTDRGSYNSPLHF	TGTGCCAGCAGCACCGACAGGGGGTCCTATAATTCACCCCTCCACTTT
TRBV9	15	TRBD2	NA	TRBJ2-1	CASSETSGRASEQFF	TGTGCCAGCAGCGAGACTAGCGGGAGGGCTAGTGAGCAGTTCTTC
TRBV9	14	TRBD2	NA	TRBJ2-5	CASSERGLQETQYF	TGTGCCAGCAGCGAGCGGGGGCTACAAGAGACCCAGTACTTC
TRBV2	14	TRBD1	NA	TRBJ2-3	CASMAGGLSDTQYF	TGTGCCAGCATGGCAGGGGGCCTATCAGATACGCAGTATTTT
TRBV10-2	15	NA	NA	TRBJ2-2	CASSESEDYTGELFF	TGCGCCAGCAGTGAGTCGGAGGATTACACCGGGGAGCTGTTTTTT